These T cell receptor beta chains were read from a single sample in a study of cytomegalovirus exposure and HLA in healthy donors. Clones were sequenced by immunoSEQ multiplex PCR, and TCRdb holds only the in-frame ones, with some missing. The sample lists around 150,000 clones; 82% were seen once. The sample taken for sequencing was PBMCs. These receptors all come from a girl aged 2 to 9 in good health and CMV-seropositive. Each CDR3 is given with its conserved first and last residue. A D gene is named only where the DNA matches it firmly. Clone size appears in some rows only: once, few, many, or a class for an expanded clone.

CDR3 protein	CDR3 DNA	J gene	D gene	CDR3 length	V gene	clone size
CASSSRPQHF	TGTGCCAGCAGTTCTAGACCCCAGCATTTT	TRBJ1-5	-	10	TRBV28	-
CASRLARQGVQKAFF	TGTGCAAGTCGCTTAGCCCGGCAGGGGGTACAGAAAGCTTTCTTT	TRBJ1-1	-	15	TRBV12-2	-
CATSEDSTYNEQFF	TGTGCCACCTCGGAGGACTCCACCTACAATGAGCAGTTCTTC	TRBJ2-1	-	14	TRBV6-4	few
CAWSRGQVAVGNEQFF	TGTGCCTGGAGCCGAGGACAGGTAGCAGTAGGCAATGAGCAGTTCTTC	TRBJ2-1	TRBD1	16	TRBV30	-
CASRSTGAQHF	TGTGCCAGCAGGTCGACAGGGGCCCAGCATTTT	TRBJ1-5	TRBD1	11	TRBV28	-
CAWSSGDGTDTQYF	TGTGCCTGGAGTTCAGGGGATGGCACAGATACGCAGTATTTT	TRBJ2-3	-	14	TRBV30	once
CASRADRGAYNEQFF	TGTGCCAGCAGGGCGGACAGGGGGGCATACAATGAGCAGTTCTTC	TRBJ2-1	TRBD1	15	TRBV2	-
CASSLARQGAGGYTF	TGTGCCAGCAGCTTAGCCCGACAGGGGGCTGGAGGCTACACCTTC	TRBJ1-2	TRBD1	15	TRBV7-9	-
CAWAPVNEQYF	TGTGCCTGGGCTCCGGTCAACGAGCAGTACTTC	TRBJ2-7	-	11	TRBV30	-
CASSSGTGTVLTF	TGTGCCAGCAGCTCCGGGACAGGCACGGTCCTGACTTTC	TRBJ2-6	TRBD1	13	TRBV7-3	-
CATQGTRHTEAFF	TGTGCCACCCAGGGGACCCGACACACTGAAGCTTTCTTT	TRBJ1-1	-	13	TRBV19	-
CASSYSLSYSGNTIYF	TGTGCCAGCAGTTACTCGTTATCCTACTCTGGAAACACCATATATTTT	TRBJ1-3	-	16	TRBV6-5	-
CASGRGLWNEQFF	TGTGCCTCCGGCAGGGGGCTGTGGAATGAGCAGTTCTTC	TRBJ2-1	TRBD1	13	TRBV30	-
CASSFKTSSREQYF	TGCGCCAGCAGCTTCAAGACTAGCAGTCGGGAGCAGTACTTC	TRBJ2-5	TRBD2	14	TRBV5-1	-
CASSLGTGNTGELFF	TGTGCCAGCAGCTTAGGAACAGGGAACACCGGGGAGCTGTTTTTT	TRBJ2-2	-	15	TRBV7-8	-
CASIPDRMNTEAFF	TGTGCCAGCATCCCGGACAGAATGAACACTGAAGCTTTCTTT	TRBJ1-1	-	14	TRBV28	-
CASSAEVVGANVLTF	TGTGCCAGCAGCGCTGAAGTAGTTGGGGCCAACGTCCTGACTTTC	TRBJ2-6	-	15	TRBV5-4	-
CASSLSGSYEQYF	TGTGCCAGCAGCCTTAGCGGCAGCTACGAGCAGTACTTC	TRBJ2-7	-	13	TRBV11-3	-
CASRTGNQPQHF	TGTGCCAGCAGGACAGGGAATCAGCCCCAGCATTTT	TRBJ1-5	TRBD1	12	TRBV28	-
CASSQSGGGKFF	TGCGCCAGCAGCCAATCAGGGGGCGGTAAGTTCTTC	TRBJ2-1	TRBD1	12	TRBV4-1	-
CASSSPLQGNEQFF	TGTGCCAGCAGCTCACCACTCCAGGGCAATGAGCAGTTCTTC	TRBJ2-1	-	14	TRBV11-2	-
CASSVGHRGLGETQYF	TGTGCCAGCAGCGTAGGTCACAGGGGGCTTGGGGAGACCCAGTACTTC	TRBJ2-5	TRBD1	16	TRBV9	-
CASSSLRQGPLPQYF	TGCGCCAGCAGCTCCCTCCGACAGGGACCGTTACCCCAGTACTTC	TRBJ2-5	TRBD1	15	TRBV5-1	-
CAWSVQATGVGYTF	TGTGCCTGGAGTGTACAGGCGACAGGGGTCGGCTACACCTTC	TRBJ1-2	TRBD1	14	TRBV30	-
CASSYTANYGYTF	TGTGCCAGCAGTTACACAGCTAACTATGGCTACACCTTC	TRBJ1-2	-	13	TRBV27	-
CASSYQVQELFF	TGTGCCAGCAGTTACCAGGTCCAGGAGCTGTTTTTT	TRBJ2-2	-	12	TRBV7-9	-